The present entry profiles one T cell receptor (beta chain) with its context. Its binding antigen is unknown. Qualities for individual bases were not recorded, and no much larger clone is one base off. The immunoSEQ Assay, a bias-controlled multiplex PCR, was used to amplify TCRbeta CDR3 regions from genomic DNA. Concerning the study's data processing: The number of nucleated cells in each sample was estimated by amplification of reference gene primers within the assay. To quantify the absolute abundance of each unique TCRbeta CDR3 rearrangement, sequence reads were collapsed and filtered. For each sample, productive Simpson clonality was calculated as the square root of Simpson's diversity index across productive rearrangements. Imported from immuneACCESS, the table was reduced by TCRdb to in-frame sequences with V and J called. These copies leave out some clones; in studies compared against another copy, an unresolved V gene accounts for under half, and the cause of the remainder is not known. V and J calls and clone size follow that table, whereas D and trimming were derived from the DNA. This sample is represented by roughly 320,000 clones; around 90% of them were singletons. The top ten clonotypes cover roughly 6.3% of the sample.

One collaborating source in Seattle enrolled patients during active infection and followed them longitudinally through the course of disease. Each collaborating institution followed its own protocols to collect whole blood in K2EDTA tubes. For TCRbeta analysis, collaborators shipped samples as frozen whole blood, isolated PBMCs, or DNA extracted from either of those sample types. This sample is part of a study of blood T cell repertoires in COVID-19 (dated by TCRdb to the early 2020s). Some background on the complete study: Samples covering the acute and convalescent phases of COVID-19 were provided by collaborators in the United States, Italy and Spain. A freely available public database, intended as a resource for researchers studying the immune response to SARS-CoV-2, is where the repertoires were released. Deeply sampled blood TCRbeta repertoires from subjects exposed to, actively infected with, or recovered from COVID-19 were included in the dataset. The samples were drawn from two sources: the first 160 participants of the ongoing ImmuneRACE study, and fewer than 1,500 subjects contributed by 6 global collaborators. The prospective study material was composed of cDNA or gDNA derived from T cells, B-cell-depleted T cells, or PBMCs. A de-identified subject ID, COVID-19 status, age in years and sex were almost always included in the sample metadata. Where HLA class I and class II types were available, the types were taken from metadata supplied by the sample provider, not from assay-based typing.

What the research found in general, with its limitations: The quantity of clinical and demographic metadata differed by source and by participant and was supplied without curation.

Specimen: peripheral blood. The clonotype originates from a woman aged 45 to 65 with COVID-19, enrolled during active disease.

The CDR3 in this case is CASSPLQGPASYGYTF. The nucleotide sequence reads as follows: TGTGCCAGCTCACCACTCCAGGGCCCCGCATCCTATGGCTACACCTTC. This chain is built from TRBV18 and TRBJ1-2; the D segment could be TRBD1, given 5 matching bases. Inclusive of the bounding cysteine and phenylalanine, the CDR3 is 16 residues long. Only the CDR3 part of the read is kept: 48 bases, read in frame from the first base. The V end loses 1 base and the J end loses 4 bases, and a stretch of 16 bases separates them. CDR1 and CDR2, looked up from the germline V gene, are KGHSH and LQKENI.